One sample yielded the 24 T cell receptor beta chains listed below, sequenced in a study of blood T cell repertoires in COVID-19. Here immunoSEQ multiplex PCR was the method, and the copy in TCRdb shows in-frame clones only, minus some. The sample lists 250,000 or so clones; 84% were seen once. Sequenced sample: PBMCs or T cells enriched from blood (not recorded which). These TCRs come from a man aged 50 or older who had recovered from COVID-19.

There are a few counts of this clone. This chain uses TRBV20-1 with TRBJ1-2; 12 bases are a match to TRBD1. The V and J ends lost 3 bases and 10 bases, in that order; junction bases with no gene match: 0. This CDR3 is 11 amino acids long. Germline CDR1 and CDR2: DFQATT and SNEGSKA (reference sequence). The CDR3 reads CSARGQGAYTF. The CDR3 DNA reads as TGCAGTGCTAGGGGACAGGGGGCCTACACCTTC.

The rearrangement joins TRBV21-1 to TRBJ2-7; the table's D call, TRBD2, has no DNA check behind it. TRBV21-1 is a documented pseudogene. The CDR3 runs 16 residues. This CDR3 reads CASSPGLRFAPREQYF. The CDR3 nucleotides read TGTGCCAGCAGTCCGGGACTCCGATTTGCCCCTCGCGAGCAGTACTTC.

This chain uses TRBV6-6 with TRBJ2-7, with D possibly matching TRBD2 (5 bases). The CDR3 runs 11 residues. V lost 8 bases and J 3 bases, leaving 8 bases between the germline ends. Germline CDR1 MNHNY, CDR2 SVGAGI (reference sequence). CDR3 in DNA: TGTGCCAGCGCCGGGGTCTACGAGCAGTACTTC. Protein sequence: CASAGVYEQYF.

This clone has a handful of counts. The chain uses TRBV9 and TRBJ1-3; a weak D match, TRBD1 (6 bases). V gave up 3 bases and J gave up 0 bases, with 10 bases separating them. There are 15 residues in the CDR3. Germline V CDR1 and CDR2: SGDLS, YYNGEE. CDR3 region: CASSAGTNSGNTIYF. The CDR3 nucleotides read TGTGCCAGCAGCGCCGGGACAAACTCTGGAAACACCATATATTTT.

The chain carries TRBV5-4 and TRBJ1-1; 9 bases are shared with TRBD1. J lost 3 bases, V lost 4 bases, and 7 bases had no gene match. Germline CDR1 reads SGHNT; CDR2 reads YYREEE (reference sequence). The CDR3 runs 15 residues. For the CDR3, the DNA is TGTGCCAGCAGCGGTCTGACAGGGGGGTACACTGAAGCTTTCTTT. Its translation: CASSGLTGGYTEAFF.

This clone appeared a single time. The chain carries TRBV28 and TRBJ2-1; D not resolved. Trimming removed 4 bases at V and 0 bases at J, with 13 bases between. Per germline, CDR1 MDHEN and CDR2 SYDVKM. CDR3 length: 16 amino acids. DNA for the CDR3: TGTGCCAGCAGTTCCAAACTACGACGCTCCTACAATGAGCAGTTCTTC. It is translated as CASSSKLRRSYNEQFF.

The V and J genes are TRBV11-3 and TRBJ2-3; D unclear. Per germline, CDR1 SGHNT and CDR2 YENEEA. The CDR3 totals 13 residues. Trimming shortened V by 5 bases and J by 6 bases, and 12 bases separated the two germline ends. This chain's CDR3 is CASSPRILDTQYF. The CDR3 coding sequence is TGTGCCAGCAGCCCCAGGATCCTGGATACGCAGTATTTT.

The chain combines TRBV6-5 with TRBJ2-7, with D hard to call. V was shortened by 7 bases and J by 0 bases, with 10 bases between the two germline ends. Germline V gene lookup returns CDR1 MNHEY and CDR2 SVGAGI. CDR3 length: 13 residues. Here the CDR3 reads CASTAGYSYEQYF. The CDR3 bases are TGTGCCAGCACCGCAGGCTACTCCTACGAGCAGTACTTC.

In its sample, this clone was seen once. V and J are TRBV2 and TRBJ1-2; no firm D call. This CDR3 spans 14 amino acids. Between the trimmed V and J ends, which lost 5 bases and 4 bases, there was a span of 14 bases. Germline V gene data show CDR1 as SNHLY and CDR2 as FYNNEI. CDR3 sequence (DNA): TGTGCCAGCAGTATCAGGCAGGCAATCTATGGCTACACCTTC. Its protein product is CASSIRQAIYGYTF.

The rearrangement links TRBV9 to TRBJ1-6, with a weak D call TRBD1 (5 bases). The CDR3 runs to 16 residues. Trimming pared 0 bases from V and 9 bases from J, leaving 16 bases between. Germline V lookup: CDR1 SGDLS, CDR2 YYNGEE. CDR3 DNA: TGTGCCAGCAGCGTAGATGGGACTTTCCATCGTTCACCCCTCCACTTT. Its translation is CASSVDGTFHRSPLHF.

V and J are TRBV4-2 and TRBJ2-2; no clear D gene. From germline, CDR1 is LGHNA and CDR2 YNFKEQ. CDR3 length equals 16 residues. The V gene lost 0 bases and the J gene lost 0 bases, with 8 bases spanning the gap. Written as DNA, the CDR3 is TGTGCCAGCAGCCAAGAGCGGAATACGAACACCGGGGAGCTGTTTTTT. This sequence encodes CASSQERNTNTGELFF.

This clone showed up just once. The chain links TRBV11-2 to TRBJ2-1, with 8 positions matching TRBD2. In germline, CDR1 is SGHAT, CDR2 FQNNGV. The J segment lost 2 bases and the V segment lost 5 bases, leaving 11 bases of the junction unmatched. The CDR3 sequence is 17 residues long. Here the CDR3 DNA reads TGTGCCAGCAGCCCAAGGGCGGCCGGGAGGGCCTACAATGAGCAGTTCTTC. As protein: CASSPRAAGRAYNEQFF.

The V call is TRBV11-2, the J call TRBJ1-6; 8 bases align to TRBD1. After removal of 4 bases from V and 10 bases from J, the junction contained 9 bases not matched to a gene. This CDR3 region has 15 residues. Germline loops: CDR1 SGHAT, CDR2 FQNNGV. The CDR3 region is CASSSSGQGGSPLHF. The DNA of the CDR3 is TGTGCCAGCAGCTCCTCTGGACAGGGAGGGTCACCCCTCCACTTT.

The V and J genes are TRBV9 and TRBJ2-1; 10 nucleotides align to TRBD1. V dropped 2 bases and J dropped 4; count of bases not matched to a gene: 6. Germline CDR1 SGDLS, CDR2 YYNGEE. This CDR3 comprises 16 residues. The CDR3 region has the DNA TGTGCCAGCAGCGTGACCCCGGGACAGGGGTACAATGAGCAGTTCTTC. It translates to CASSVTPGQGYNEQFF. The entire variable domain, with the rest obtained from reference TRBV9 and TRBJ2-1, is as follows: DSGVTQTPKHLITATGQRVTLRCSPRSGDLSVYWYQQSLDQGLQFLIQYYNGEERAKGNILERFSAQQFPDLHSELNLSSLELGDSALYFCASSVTPGQGYNEQFFGPGTRLTVL.

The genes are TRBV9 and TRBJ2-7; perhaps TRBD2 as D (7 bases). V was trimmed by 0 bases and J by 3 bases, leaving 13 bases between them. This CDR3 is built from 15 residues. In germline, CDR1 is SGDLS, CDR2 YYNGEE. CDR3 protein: CASSVGVGGDYEQYF. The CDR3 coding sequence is TGTGCCAGCAGCGTAGGGGTAGGGGGGGACTACGAGCAGTACTTC.

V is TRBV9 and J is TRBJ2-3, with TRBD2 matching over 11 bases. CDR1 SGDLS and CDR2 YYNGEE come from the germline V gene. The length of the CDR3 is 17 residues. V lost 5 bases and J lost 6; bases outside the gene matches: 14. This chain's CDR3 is CASSPGNLAGGSDTQYF. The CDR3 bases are TGTGCCAGCAGTCCAGGAAACCTAGCGGGGGGTTCCGATACGCAGTATTTT. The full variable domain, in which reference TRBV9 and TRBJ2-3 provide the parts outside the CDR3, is DSGVTQTPKHLITATGQRVTLRCSPRSGDLSVYWYQQSLDQGLQFLIQYYNGEERAKGNILERFSAQQFPDLHSELNLSSLELGDSALYFCASSPGNLAGGSDTQYFGPGTRLTVL.

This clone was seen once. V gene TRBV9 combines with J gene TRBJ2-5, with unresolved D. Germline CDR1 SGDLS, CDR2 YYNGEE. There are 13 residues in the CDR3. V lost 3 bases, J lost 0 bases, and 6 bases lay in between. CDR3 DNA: TGTGCCAGCAGCGCTCGGTACCAAGAGACCCAGTACTTC. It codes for CASSARYQETQYF.

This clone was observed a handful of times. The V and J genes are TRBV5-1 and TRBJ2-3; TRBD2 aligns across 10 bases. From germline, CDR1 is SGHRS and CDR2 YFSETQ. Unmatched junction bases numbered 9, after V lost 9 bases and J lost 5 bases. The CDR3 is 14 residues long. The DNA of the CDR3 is TGCGCCACCCGCTCAGCGGGGGGGATAGATACGCAGTATTTT. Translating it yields CATRSAGGIDTQYF.

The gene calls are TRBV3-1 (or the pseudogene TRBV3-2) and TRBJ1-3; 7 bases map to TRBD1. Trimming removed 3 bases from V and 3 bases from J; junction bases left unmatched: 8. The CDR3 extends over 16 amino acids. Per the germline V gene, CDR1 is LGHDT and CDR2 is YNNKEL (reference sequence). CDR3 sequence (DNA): TGTGCCAGCAGCCAGGGGCCGACAGGGCTTGGAAACACCATATATTTT. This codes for CASSQGPTGLGNTIYF.

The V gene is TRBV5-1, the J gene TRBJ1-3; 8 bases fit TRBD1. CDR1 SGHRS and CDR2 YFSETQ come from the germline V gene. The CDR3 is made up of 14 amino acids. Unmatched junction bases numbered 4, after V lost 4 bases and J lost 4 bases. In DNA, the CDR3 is TGCGCCAGCAGCGTCCGGACAGGGGGAAACACCATATATTTT. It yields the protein CASSVRTGGNTIYF.

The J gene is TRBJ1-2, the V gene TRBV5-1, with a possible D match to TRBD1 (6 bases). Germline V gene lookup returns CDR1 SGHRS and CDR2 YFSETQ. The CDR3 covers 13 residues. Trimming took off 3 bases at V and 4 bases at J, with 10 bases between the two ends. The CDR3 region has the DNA TGCGCCAGCAGCTCGGACAGACTCTATGGCTACACCTTC. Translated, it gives CASSSDRLYGYTF. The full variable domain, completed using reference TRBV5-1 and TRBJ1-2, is KAGVTQTPRYLIKTRGQQVTLSCSPISGHRSVSWYQQTPGQGLQFLFEYFSETQRNKGNFPGRFSGRQFSNSRSEMNVSTLELGDSALYLCASSSDRLYGYTFGSGTRLTVV.

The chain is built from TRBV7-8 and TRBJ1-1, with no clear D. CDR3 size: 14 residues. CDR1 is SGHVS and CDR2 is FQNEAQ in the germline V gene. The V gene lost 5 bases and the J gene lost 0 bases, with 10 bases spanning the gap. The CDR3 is CASSETGLNTEAFF. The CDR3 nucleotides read TGTGCCAGCAGCGAAACCGGTTTGAACACTGAAGCTTTCTTT.

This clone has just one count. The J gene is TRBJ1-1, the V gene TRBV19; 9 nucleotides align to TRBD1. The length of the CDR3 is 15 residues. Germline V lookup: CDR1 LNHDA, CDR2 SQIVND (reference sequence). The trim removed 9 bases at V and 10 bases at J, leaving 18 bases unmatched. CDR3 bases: TGTGCCAGCGAAAAAACTCCGGGACAGGGTGTGGGAGCTTTCTTT. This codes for CASEKTPGQGVGAFF.

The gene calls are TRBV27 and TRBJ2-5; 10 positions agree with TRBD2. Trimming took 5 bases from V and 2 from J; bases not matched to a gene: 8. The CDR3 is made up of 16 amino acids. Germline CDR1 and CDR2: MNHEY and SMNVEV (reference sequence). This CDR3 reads CASSKLAGVNQETQYF. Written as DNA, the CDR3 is TGTGCCAGCAGTAAGCTAGCGGGAGTTAATCAAGAGACCCAGTACTTC.